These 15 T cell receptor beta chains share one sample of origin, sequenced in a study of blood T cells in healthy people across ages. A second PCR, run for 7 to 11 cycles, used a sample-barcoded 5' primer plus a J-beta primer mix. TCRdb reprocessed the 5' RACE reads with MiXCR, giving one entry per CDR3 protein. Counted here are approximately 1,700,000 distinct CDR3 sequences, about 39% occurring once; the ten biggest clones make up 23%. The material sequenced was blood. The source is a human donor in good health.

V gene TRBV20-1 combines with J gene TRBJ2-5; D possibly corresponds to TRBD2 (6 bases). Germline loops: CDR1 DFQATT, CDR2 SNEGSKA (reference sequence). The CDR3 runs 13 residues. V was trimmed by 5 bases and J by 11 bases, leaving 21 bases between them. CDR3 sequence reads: CSARRDGWGEQYF. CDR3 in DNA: TGCAGTGCTCGACGGGACGGGTGGGGGGAGCAGTACTTC.

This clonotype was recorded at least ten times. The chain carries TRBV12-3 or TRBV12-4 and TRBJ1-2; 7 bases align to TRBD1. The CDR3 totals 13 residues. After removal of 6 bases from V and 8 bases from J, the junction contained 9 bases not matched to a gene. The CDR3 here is CASSHDRAGGYTF. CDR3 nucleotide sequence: TGTGCCAGCAGCCATGACAGGGCTGGAGGCTACACCTTC.

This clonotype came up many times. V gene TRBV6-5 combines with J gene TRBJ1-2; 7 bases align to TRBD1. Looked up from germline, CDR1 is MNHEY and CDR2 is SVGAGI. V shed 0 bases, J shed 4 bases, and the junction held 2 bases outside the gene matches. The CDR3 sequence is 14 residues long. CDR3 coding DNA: TGTGCCAGCAGTTACTCAGGGGGCGGCTATGGCTACACCTTC. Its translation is CASSYSGGGYGYTF.

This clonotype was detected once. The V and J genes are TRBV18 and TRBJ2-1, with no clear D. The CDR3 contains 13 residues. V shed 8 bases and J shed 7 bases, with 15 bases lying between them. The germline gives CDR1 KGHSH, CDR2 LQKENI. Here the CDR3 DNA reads TGTGCCAGCCTCAGGCCCAATACGAATGAGCAGTTCTTC. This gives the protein CASLRPNTNEQFF.

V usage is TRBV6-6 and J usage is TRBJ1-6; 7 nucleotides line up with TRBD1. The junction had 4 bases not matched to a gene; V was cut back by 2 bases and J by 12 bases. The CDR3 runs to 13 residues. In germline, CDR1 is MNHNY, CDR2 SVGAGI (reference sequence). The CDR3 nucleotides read TGTGCCAGCAGTTACCTCGACAGGGTACCCCTCCACTTT. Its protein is CASSYLDRVPLHF.

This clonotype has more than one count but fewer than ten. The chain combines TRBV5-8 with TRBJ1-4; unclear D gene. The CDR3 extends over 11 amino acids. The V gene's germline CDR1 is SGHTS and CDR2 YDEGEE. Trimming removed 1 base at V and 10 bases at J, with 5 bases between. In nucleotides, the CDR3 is TGTGCCAGCAGCTTGTACGGAAAACTGTTTTTT. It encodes CASSLYGKLFF. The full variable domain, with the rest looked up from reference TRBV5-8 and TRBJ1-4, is EAGVTQSPTHLIKTRGQQATLRCSPISGHTSVYWYQQALGLGLQFLLWYDEGEERNRGNFPPRFSGRQFPNYSSELNVNALELEDSALYLCASSLYGKLFFGSGTQLSVL.

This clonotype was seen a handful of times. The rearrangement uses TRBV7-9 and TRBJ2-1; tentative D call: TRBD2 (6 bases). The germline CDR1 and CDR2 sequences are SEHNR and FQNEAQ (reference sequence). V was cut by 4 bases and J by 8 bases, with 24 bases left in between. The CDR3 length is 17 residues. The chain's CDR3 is CASSSTGGAVPGDEQFF. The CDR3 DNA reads TGTGCCAGCAGCTCTACCGGCGGGGCAGTCCCAGGCGATGAGCAGTTCTTC.

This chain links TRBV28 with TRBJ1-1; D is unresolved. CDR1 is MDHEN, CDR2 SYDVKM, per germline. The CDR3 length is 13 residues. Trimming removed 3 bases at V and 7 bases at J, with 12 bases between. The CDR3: CASSLPQDGEAFF. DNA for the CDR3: TGTGCCAGCAGTTTGCCCCAGGACGGTGAAGCTTTCTTT.

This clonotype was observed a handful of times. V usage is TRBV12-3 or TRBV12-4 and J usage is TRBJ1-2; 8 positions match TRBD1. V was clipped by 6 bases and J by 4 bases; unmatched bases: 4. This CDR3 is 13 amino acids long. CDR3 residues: CASRTGDIYGYTF. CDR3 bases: TGTGCCAGCAGGACAGGGGATATCTATGGCTACACCTTC.

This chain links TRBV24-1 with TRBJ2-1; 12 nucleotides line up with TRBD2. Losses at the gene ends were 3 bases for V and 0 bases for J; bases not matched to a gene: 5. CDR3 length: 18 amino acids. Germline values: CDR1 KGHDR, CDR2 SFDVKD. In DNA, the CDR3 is TGTGCCACCAGTGATCCCTCTAGCGGGGGGGGCTCCTACAATGAGCAGTTCTTC. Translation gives CATSDPSSGGGSYNEQFF.

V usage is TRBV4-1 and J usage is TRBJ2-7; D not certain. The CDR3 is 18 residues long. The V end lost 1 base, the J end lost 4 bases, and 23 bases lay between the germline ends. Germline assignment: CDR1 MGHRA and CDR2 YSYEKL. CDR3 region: CASSQGPSSRGNLYEQYF. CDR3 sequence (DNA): TGCGCCAGCAGCCAAGGCCCTTCTAGTCGTGGGAACCTTTACGAGCAGTACTTC.

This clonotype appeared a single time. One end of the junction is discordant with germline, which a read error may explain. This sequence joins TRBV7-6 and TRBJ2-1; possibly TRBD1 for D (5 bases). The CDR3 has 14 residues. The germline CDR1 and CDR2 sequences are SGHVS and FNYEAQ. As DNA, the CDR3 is TGTGCCGGCAGCTTCCGAGACAGATACAATGAGCAGTTCTTC. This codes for CAGSFRDRYNEQFF.

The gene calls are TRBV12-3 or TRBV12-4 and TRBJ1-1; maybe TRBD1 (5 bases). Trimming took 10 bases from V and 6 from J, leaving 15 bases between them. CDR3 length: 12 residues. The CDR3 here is CATLLGGPEAFF. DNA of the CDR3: TGTGCCACTCTACTCGGGGGTCCTGAAGCTTTCTTT.

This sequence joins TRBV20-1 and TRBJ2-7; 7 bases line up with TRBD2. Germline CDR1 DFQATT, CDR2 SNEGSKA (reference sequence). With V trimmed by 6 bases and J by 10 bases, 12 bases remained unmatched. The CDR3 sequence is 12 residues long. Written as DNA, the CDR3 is TGCAGTGCACTAGCGTTTGGAGAGGCCCAGTACTTC. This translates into CSALAFGEAQYF.

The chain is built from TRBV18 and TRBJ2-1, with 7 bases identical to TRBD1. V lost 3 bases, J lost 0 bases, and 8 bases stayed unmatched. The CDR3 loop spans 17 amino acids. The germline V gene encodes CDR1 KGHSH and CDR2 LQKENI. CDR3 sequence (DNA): TGTGCCAGCTCACCGACAGGGACAGTCAGCTCCTACAATGAGCAGTTCTTC. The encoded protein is CASSPTGTVSSYNEQFF.